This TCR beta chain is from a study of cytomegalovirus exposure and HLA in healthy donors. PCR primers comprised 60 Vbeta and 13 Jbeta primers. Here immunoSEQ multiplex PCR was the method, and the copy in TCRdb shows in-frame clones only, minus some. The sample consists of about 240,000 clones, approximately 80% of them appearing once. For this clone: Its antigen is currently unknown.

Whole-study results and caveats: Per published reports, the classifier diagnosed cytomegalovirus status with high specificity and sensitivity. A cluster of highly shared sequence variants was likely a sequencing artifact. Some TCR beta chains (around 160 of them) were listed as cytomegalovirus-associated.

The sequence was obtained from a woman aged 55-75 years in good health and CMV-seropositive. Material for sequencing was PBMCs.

CDR3 sequence reads: CAWSSEAAEAFF. In nucleotides, the CDR3 is TGTGCCTGGAGTTCCGAAGCCGCTGAAGCTTTCTTT. The rearrangement joins TRBV30 to TRBJ1-1, with D uncertain. The CDR3 totals 12 residues. Germline-derived CDR1 and CDR2 are GTSNPN and SVGIG (reference sequence). Between the trimmed V and J ends, which lost 2 bases and 6 bases, there was a span of 10 bases.